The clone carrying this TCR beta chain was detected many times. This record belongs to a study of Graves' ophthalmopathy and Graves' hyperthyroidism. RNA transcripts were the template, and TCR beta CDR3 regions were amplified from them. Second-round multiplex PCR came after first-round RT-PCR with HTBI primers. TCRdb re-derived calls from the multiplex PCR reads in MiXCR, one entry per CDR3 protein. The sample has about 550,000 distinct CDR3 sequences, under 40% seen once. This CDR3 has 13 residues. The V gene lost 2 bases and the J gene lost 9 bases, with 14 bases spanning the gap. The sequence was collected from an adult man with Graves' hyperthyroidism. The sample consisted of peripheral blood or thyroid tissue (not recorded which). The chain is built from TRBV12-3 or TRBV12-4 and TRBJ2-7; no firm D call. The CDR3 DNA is TGTGCCAGCAGTTTAAGCCCCCTTGGGTGGCAGTACTTC. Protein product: CASSLSPLGWQYF.